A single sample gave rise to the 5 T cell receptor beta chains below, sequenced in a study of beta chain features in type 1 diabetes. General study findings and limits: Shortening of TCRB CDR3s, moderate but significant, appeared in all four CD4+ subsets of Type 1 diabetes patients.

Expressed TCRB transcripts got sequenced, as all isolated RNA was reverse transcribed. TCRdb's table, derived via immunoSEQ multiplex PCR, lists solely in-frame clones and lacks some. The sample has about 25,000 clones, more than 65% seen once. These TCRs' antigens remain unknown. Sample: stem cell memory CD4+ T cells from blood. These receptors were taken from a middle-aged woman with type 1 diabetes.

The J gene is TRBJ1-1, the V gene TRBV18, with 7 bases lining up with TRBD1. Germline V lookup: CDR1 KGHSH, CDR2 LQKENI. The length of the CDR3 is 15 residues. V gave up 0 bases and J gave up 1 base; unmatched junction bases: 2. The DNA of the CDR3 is TGTGCCAGCTCACCACCGGGACAGAGGAACACTGAAGCTTTCTTT. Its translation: CASSPPGQRNTEAFF.

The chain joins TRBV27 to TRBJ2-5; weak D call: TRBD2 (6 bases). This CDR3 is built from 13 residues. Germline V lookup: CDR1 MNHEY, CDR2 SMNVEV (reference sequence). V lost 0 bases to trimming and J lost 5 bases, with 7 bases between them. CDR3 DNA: TGTGCCAGCAGTTTATCGACTAGGGAGACCCAGTACTTC. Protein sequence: CASSLSTRETQYF.

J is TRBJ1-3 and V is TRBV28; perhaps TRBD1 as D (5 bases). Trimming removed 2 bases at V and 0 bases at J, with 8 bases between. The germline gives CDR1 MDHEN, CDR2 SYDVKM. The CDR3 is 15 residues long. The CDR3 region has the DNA TGTGCCAGCAGTTTAGGGGCTTTCTCTGGAAACACCATATATTTT. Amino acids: CASSLGAFSGNTIYF. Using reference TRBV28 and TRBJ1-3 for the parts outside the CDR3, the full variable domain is DVKVTQSSRYLVKRTGEKVFLECVQDMDHENMFWYRQDPGLGLRLIYFSYDVKMKEKGDIPEGYSVSREKKERFSLILESASTNQTSMYLCASSLGAFSGNTIYFGEGSWLTVV.

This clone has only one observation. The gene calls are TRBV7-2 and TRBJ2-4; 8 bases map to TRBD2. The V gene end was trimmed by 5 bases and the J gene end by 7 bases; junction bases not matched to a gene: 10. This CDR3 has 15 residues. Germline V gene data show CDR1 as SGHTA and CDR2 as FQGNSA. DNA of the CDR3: TGTGCCAGCAGCCGCAGCGGGAGAGGGGATAACATTCAGTACTTC. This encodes CASSRSGRGDNIQYF.

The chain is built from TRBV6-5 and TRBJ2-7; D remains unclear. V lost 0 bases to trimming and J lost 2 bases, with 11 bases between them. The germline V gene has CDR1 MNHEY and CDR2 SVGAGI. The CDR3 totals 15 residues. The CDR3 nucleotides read TGTGCCAGCAGTTACTCGTCAGCGTTCGCCTACGAGCAGTACTTC. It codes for CASSYSSAFAYEQYF.